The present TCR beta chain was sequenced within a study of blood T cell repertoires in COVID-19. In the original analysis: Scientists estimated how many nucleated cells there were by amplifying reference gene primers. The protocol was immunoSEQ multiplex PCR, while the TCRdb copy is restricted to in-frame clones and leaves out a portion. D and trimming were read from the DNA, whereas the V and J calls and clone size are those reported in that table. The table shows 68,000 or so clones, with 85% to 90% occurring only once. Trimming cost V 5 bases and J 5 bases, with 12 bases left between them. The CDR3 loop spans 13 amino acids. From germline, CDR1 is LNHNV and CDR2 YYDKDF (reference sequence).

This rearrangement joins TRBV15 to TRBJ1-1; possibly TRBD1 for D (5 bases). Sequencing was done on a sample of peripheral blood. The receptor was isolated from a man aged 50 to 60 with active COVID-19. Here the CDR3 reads CATSRRGGTEAFF. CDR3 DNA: TGTGCCACCAGCCGCCGGGGGGGTACTGAAGCTTTCTTT.